A selection of T cell receptor beta chains follows, all from one sample in a study of shared clonotypes between healthy human individuals. Here immunoSEQ multiplex PCR was the method, and the copy in TCRdb shows in-frame clones only, minus some. The sample holds over a million clones, about 70% seen once. Sequencing used memory CD4+ T cells sorted from blood. These receptors came from a man between 18 and 35 years old in good health. The CDR3 runs from the conserved cysteine through the conserved F or W. The D gene is left open where the match is weak. Clone size is shown for a subset of rows, as once, few, many or a class of expanded clone.

abundance,v_gene,j_gene,d_gene,CDR3aa,CDR3nt
-,TRBV6-1,TRBJ1-3,-,CASSADGNSGNTIYF,TGTGCCAGCAGTGCTGACGGCAACTCTGGAAACACCATATATTTT
-,TRBV5-6,TRBJ1-1,-,CASSSLAAYIFGVNTEAFF,TGTGCCAGCAGCTCCCTGGCAGCGTATATCTTCGGCGTAAACACTGAAGCTTTCTTT
-,TRBV2,TRBJ2-7,-,CASTGSRYEQYF,TGTGCCAGCACGGGATCCCGCTACGAGCAGTACTTC
few,TRBV6-5,TRBJ1-5,TRBD1,CASGRGQGATGPQHF,TGTGCCAGCGGTCGGGGACAGGGGGCGACCGGGCCCCAGCATTTT
-,TRBV5-4,TRBJ2-7,TRBD1,CASSFPDRGPEQYF,TGTGCCAGCAGCTTTCCGGACAGGGGTCCCGAGCAGTACTTC
once,TRBV18,TRBJ1-5,-,CASSPLGYSNQPQHF,TGTGCCAGCTCACCACTGGGATATAGCAATCAGCCCCAGCATTTT
once,TRBV18,TRBJ1-2,-,CASSRDGKGYTF,TGTGCCAGCTCCCGGGACGGGAAAGGCTACACCTTC
-,TRBV5-1,TRBJ2-3,TRBD2,CASSSPTSGSTDTQYF,TGCGCCAGCAGCTCTCCGACTAGCGGGAGCACAGATACGCAGTATTTT
-,TRBV27,TRBJ2-3,-,CASRPPTGTPEQDTQYF,TGTGCCAGCAGACCACCTACCGGGACCCCCGAACAAGATACGCAGTATTTT
-,TRBV27,TRBJ2-7,-,CASSPKSPIYEQYF,TGTGCCAGCAGTCCTAAGTCACCTATCTACGAGCAGTACTTC
-,TRBV29-1,TRBJ1-1,-,CSVEVVGSRDTEAFF,TGCAGCGTTGAAGTGGTAGGGTCCCGGGACACTGAAGCTTTCTTT
-,TRBV7-2,TRBJ2-2,-,CASSLDRAGGELFF,TGTGCCAGCAGCTTAGATCGCGCCGGCGGGGAGCTGTTTTTT
-,TRBV7-9,TRBJ2-3,-,CASSLELTRNTDTQYF,TGTGCCAGCAGCTTAGAGCTGACAAGGAACACAGATACGCAGTATTTT
-,TRBV7-9,TRBJ1-2,TRBD1,CASNHRGEDYGYTF,TGTGCCAGCAACCACAGGGGGGAGGACTATGGCTACACCTTC
-,TRBV10-3,TRBJ1-2,-,CAISDWGQPTNYGYTF,TGTGCCATCAGTGACTGGGGGCAGCCGACTAACTATGGCTACACCTTC
-,TRBV5-1,TRBJ2-5,TRBD1,CASSLSGGGGETQYF,TGCGCCAGCAGCTTATCAGGGGGCGGAGGGGAGACCCAGTACTTC
few,TRBV2,TRBJ1-2,-,CASSVDGYNYGYTF,TGTGCCAGCAGTGTTGACGGATATAACTATGGCTACACCTTC
-,TRBV5-1,TRBJ2-3,-,CASSFRIGPDTQYF,TGCGCCAGCAGCTTCCGGATAGGCCCAGATACGCAGTATTTT
-,TRBV6-4,TRBJ2-6,-,CASRGMGSGANVLTF,TGTGCCAGCAGGGGGATGGGCTCTGGGGCCAACGTCCTGACTTTC
-,TRBV6-6,TRBJ2-7,-,CASSYSWTGYEQYF,TGTGCCAGCAGTTACTCATGGACGGGCTACGAGCAGTACTTC
-,TRBV5-8,TRBJ2-7,-,CASTRATGFAYEQYF,TGTGCCAGCACCAGGGCAACTGGATTCGCCTACGAGCAGTACTTC
-,TRBV7-2,TRBJ2-7,-,CASSVRAYEQYF,TGTGCCAGCAGCGTCAGAGCCTACGAGCAGTACTTC
-,TRBV5-5,TRBJ1-4,-,CASSSGRGSETNEKLFF,TGTGCCAGCAGTTCTGGTCGAGGGAGCGAGACTAATGAAAAACTGTTTTTT
-,TRBV5-1,TRBJ2-6,-,CASSLTVTTSGANVLTF,TGCGCCAGCAGCTTGACTGTCACTACCTCTGGGGCCAACGTCCTGACTTTC
-,TRBV10-3,TRBJ2-1,-,CAISGRGGDEQFF,TGTGCCATCAGTGGGCGAGGGGGGGATGAGCAGTTCTTC
-,TRBV5-4,TRBJ2-3,-,CASSLAVSTDTQYF,TGTGCCAGCAGCTTGGCGGTCAGCACAGATACGCAGTATTTT
few,TRBV4-2,TRBJ1-4,TRBD1,CASSQASGAGGGEKLFF,TGTGCCAGCAGCCAAGCGAGTGGGGCAGGGGGCGGCGAAAAACTGTTTTTT
once,TRBV5-1,TRBJ1-4,-,CASSSLGSRGEKLFF,TGCGCCAGCAGCTCCCTCGGGAGTCGTGGTGAAAAACTGTTTTTT
-,TRBV6-1,TRBJ2-4,TRBD2,CASSEGSSGKNIQYF,TGTGCCAGCAGTGAAGGGTCTAGCGGAAAAAACATTCAGTACTTC
-,TRBV5-5,TRBJ1-2,-,CASSSEGYGYTF,TGTGCCAGCAGCTCAGAAGGGTATGGCTACACCTTC
-,TRBV30,TRBJ2-1,-,CAWSKLAGTGIEQFF,TGTGCCTGGAGTAAATTGGCGGGAACAGGGATTGAGCAGTTCTTC
-,TRBV23-1,TRBJ1-1,-,CASNPTRPNTEAFF,TGCGCCAGCAATCCAACCCGGCCGAACACTGAAGCTTTCTTT
-,TRBV5-1,TRBJ1-2,TRBD1,CASSLGQGGGYTF,TGCGCCAGCAGCCTAGGACAGGGCGGAGGCTACACCTTC
-,TRBV7-9,TRBJ2-7,-,CASSPSPLYEQYF,TGTGCCAGCAGCCCAAGCCCCCTTTACGAGCAGTACTTC
-,TRBV5-1,TRBJ2-5,-,CASSPSTTGRAPQETQYF,TGCGCCAGCAGCCCCTCCACGACAGGGAGGGCCCCTCAAGAGACCCAGTACTTC
-,TRBV27,TRBJ1-6,-,CASSFYAGDSPLHF,TGTGCCAGCAGTTTTTACGCAGGGGATTCACCCCTCCACTTT
-,TRBV11-2,TRBJ2-2,TRBD1,CASSLGGGGTGELFF,TGTGCCAGCAGCTTAGGAGGGGGCGGCACCGGGGAGCTGTTTTTT
-,TRBV28,TRBJ2-7,TRBD1,CASSSPTGRDRYYEQYF,TGTGCCAGCAGTTCACCCACGGGACGGGACAGATACTACGAGCAGTACTTC
-,TRBV2,TRBJ2-3,TRBD2,CASCRLAGAVDTQYF,TGTGCCAGCTGCAGACTAGCGGGAGCGGTTGATACGCAGTATTTT
-,TRBV14,TRBJ2-5,TRBD1,CASSQNRGETQYF,TGTGCCAGCAGCCAGAACAGGGGGGAGACCCAGTACTTC
few,TRBV4-1,TRBJ2-5,TRBD2,CASSLLAGGPETQYF,TGCGCCAGCAGCCTACTAGCGGGGGGGCCGGAGACCCAGTACTTC